This passage covers 8 T cell receptor beta chains from one sample sequenced in a study of blood T cell repertoires in COVID-19. TCRdb's copy holds only in-frame clones and misses some; the assay was immunoSEQ multiplex PCR. The sample records a few hundred thousand clones, around 89% being singletons. Sequenced: PBMCs or T cells enriched from blood (not recorded which). The source is a woman in her 40s who had recovered from COVID-19.

This clone was observed a few times. J is TRBJ1-2 and V is TRBV7-2; D unresolved. Germline CDR1 SGHTA, CDR2 FQGNSA. The CDR3 consists of 13 residues. Between the trimmed V and J ends, which lost 5 bases and 4 bases, there was a span of 11 bases. CDR3 nucleotides: TGTGCCAGCAGCCCTCGTATCAGCTATGGCTACACCTTC. Translating gives CASSPRISYGYTF.

This clone has more than one count but fewer than ten. The V and J genes are TRBV11-2 and TRBJ1-1; TRBD1 agrees at 7 bases. V lost 4 bases and J lost 4; bases outside the gene matches: 15. The CDR3 is 17 amino acids. The germline gives CDR1 SGHAT, CDR2 FQNNGV. CDR3 DNA sequence: TGTGCCAGCAGCTACCTGACAGGGCCCACCAGGGGCACTGAAGCTTTCTTT. Residues: CASSYLTGPTRGTEAFF.

The rearrangement links TRBV7-9 to TRBJ2-5; 10 nucleotides line up with TRBD2. Trimming at V came to 4 bases and at J to 0 bases, leaving 14 bases not matched to a gene. The germline gives CDR1 SEHNR, CDR2 FQNEAQ (reference sequence). The CDR3 spans 19 residues. The CDR3 here is CASSYPSVAGGSYQETQYF. CDR3 DNA: TGTGCCAGCAGCTACCCGAGCGTAGCGGGAGGATCGTACCAAGAGACCCAGTACTTC.

The rearrangement joins TRBV5-4 to TRBJ2-5; 9 nucleotides match TRBD2. The V and J ends lost 4 bases and 5 bases, in that order; junction bases with no gene match: 12. Germline-derived CDR1 and CDR2 are SGHNT and YYREEE (reference sequence). The length of the CDR3 is 16 residues. In nucleotides, the CDR3 is TGTGCCAGCAGCCCGGGGGGAGCGGGAGGCGGTGAGACCCAGTACTTC. Protein sequence: CASSPGGAGGGETQYF.

The chain is built from TRBV5-1 and TRBJ1-4; possible D gene TRBD1, 5 bases. Trimming left V 0 bases short and J 8 bases short, with 14 bases between. Germline CDR1 and CDR2: SGHRS and YFSETQ. There are 15 residues in the CDR3. CDR3 region: CASSLGRGMDEKLFF. The CDR3 DNA sequence: TGCGCCAGCAGCTTGGGAAGGGGAATGGACGAAAAACTGTTTTTT.

This sequence joins TRBV6-5 and TRBJ1-5, with D unclear. Germline V gene sequence: CDR1 MNHEY, CDR2 SVGAGI. Trimming took 6 bases from V and 5 from J, leaving 8 bases between them. The CDR3 contains 12 residues. The CDR3 DNA follows: TGTGCCAGCAGCCACGGAGATCAGCCCCAGCATTTT. It yields the protein CASSHGDQPQHF.

The chain couples TRBV7-6 to TRBJ2-1; D remains ambiguous. Trimming cost V 5 bases and J 9 bases, with 8 bases left between them. This CDR3 has 11 residues. CDR1 SGHVS and CDR2 FNYEAQ come from the germline V gene. The CDR3 here is CASSPGSEQFF. Here the CDR3 DNA reads TGTGCCAGCAGCCCCGGTAGTGAGCAGTTCTTC.

The V call is TRBV24-1, the J call TRBJ2-3; 7 bases are shared with TRBD1. Germline V CDR1 and CDR2: KGHDR, SFDVKD. CDR3 size: 15 residues. V was pared by 3 bases and J by 2 bases, with 4 bases of the junction left unmatched. CDR3: CATSDRQGITDTQYF. CDR3 coding DNA: TGTGCCACCAGTGATCGACAGGGTATCACAGATACGCAGTATTTT.